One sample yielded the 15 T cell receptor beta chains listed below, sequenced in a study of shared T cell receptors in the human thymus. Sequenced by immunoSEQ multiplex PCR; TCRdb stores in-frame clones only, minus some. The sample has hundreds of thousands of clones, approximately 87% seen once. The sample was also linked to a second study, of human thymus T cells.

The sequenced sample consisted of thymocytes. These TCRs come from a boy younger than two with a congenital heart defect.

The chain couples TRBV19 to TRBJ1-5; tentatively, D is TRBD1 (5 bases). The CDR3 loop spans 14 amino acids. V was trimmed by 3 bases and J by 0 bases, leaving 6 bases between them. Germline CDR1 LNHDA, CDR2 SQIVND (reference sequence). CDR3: CASSIRDSNQPQHF. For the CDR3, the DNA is TGTGCCAGTAGTATCAGGGATAGCAATCAGCCCCAGCATTTT.

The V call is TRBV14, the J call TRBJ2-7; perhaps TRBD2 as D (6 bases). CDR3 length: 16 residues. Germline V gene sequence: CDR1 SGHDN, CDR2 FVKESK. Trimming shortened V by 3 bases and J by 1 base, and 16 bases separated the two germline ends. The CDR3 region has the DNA TGTGCCAGCAGCCAGGGCCGGGACTCCAATTCCTACGAGCAGTACTTC. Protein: CASSQGRDSNSYEQYF.

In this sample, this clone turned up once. The CDR3 DNA is TGTGCCAGCAGATCCGTTGGACTAGCGGGGATTAGCACAGATACGCAGTATTTT. Translating it yields CASRSVGLAGISTDTQYF. This chain links TRBV13 with TRBJ2-3; TRBD2 matches at 12 bases. The CDR3 spans 18 residues. Germline loops: CDR1 PRHDT, CDR2 FYEKMQ (reference sequence). J gave up 0 bases and V 6 bases, and 10 bases lay outside the gene matches.

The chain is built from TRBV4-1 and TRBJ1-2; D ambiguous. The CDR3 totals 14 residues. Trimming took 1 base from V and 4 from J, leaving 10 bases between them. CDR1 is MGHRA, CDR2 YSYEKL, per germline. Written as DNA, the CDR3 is TGCGCCAGCAGCCAAGCGCCTTCCGGCTATGGCTACACCTTC. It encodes CASSQAPSGYGYTF.

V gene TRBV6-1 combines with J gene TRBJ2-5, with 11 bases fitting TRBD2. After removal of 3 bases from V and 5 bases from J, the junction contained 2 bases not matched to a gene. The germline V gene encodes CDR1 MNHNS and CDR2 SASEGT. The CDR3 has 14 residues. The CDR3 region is CASSELAGGETQYF. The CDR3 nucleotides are TGTGCCAGCAGTGAGCTAGCGGGAGGTGAGACCCAGTACTTC.

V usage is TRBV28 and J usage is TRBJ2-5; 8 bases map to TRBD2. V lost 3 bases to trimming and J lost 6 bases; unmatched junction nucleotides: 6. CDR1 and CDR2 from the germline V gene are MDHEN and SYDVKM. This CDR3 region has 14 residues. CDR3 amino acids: CASSFYGLAKTQYF. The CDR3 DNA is TGTGCCAGCAGTTTTTATGGACTAGCTAAGACCCAGTACTTC. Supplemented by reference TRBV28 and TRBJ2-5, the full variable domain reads DVKVTQSSRYLVKRTGEKVFLECVQDMDHENMFWYRQDPGLGLRLIYFSYDVKMKEKGDIPEGYSVSREKKERFSLILESASTNQTSMYLCASSFYGLAKTQYFGPGTRLLVL.

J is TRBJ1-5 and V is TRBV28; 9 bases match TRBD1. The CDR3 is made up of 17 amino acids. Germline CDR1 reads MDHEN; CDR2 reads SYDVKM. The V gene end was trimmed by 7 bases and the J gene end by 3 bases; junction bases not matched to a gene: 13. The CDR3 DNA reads TGTGCCAGCATGGAGACTAATTGGGACAGGGTCAATCAGCCCCAGCATTTT. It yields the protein CASMETNWDRVNQPQHF. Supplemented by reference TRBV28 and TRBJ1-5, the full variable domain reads DVKVTQSSRYLVKRTGEKVFLECVQDMDHENMFWYRQDPGLGLRLIYFSYDVKMKEKGDIPEGYSVSREKKERFSLILESASTNQTSMYLCASMETNWDRVNQPQHFGDGTRLSIL.

The CDR3 loop is CASSPEHRTDTQYF. CDR3 DNA sequence: TGTGCCAGCAGTCCGGAGCACCGCACAGATACGCAGTATTTT. The chain is built from TRBV28 and TRBJ2-3; no firm D call. Germline V CDR1 and CDR2: MDHEN, SYDVKM. V shed 5 bases and J shed 1 base, with 10 bases lying between them. The CDR3 has 14 residues.

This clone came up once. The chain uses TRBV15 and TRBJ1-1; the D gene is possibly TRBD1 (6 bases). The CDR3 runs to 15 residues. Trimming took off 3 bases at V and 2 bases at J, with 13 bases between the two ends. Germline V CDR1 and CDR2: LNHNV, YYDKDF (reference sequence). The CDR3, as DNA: TGTGCCACCAGCAGCTACAGGGTATTAAACACTGAAGCTTTCTTT. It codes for CATSSYRVLNTEAFF.

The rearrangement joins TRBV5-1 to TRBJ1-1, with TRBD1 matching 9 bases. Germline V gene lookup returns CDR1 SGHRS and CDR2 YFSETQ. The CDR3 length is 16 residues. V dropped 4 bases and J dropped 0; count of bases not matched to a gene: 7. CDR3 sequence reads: CASSPGTGTMNTEAFF. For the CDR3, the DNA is TGCGCCAGCAGCCCTGGGACAGGGACGATGAACACTGAAGCTTTCTTT. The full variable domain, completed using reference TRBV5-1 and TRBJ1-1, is KAGVTQTPRYLIKTRGQQVTLSCSPISGHRSVSWYQQTPGQGLQFLFEYFSETQRNKGNFPGRFSGRQFSNSRSEMNVSTLELGDSALYLCASSPGTGTMNTEAFFGQGTRLTVV.

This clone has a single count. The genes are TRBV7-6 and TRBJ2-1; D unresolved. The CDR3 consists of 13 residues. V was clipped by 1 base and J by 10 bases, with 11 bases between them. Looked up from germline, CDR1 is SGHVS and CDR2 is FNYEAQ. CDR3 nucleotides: TGTGCCAGCAGCTTAGTTCGTGGCCGCGAGCAGTTCTTC. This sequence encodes CASSLVRGREQFF.

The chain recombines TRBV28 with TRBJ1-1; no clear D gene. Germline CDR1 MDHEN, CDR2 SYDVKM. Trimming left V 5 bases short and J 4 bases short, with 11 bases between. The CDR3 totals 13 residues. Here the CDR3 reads CASSPPGSTEAFF. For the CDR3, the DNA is TGTGCCAGCAGTCCCCCGGGGAGCACTGAAGCTTTCTTT.

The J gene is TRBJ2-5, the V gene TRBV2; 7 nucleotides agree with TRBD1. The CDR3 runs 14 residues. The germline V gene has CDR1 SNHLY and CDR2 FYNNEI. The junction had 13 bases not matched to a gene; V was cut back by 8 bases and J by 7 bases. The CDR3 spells CASATGTALWTQYF. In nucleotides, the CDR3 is TGTGCCAGCGCTACCGGGACAGCTCTGTGGACCCAGTACTTC.

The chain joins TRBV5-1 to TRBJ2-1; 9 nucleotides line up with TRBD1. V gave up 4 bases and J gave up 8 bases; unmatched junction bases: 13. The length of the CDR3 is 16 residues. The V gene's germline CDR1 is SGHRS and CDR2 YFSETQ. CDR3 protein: CASSRSRDRDFDEQFF. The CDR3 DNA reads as TGCGCCAGCAGCCGAAGCCGGGACAGGGATTTCGATGAGCAGTTCTTC.

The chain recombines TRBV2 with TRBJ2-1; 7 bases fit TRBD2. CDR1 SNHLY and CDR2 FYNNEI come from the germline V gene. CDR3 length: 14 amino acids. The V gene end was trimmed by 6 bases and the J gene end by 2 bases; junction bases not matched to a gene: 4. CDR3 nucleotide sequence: TGTGCCAGCAGCTCCGGACTAGCCTACAATGAGCAGTTCTTC. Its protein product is CASSSGLAYNEQFF.